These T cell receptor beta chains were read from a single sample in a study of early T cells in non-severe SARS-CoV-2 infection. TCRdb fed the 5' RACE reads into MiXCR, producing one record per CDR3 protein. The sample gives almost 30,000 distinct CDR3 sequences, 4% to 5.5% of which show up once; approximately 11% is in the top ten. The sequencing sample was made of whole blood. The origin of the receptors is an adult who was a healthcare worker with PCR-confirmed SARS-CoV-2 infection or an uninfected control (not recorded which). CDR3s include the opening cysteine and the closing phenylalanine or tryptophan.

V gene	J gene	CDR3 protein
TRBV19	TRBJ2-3	CASKRAGLAVDTQYF
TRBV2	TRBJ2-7	CASSSGTLASYEQYF
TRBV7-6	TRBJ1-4	CASSLNEKLFF
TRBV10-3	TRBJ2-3	CAISPGRGADTQYF
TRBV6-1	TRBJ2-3	CASKMGTRGLSDTQYF
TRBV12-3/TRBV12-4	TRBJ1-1	CASSFGNTEAFF
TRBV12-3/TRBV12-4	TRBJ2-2	CASSRSGSRTGELFF
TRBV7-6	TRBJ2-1	CASSSSDRGYNEQFF
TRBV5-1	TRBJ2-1	CASSLHGGSSSEQFF
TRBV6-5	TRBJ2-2	CASSFFGGPDRNTGELFF
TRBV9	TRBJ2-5	CASSVSGRETQYF
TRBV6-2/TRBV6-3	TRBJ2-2	CASSANTGELFF
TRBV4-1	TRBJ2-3	CASSQEPSGSTDTQYF
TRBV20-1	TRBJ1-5	CSAFSRTGYQPQHF
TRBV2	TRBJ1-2	CASSERTGGQGAHPGYTF
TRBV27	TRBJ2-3	CASSLGLEGPGTDTQYF
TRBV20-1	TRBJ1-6	CSARAGQGALLVSPLHF
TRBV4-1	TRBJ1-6	CASSQSGGNNSPLHF
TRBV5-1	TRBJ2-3	CASSGGTPTDTQYF
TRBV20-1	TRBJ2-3	CSARDQLKLNGGEITDTQYF
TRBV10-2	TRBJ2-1	CATRGRGQDRYNEQFF
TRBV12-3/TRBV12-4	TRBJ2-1	CASRTGNGYNEQFF
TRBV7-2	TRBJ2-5	CASSPRAALQETQYF
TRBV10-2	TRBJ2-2	CASNPGLAGAKPYTGELFF
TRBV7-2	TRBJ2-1	CASSRGTSGRAANEQFF
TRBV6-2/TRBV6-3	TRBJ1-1	CACLPRGYRDPEAFF
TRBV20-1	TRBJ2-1	CSAMGRAVGEQFF
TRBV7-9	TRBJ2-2	CASRGTPDTGELFF
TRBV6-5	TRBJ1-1	CASSYSTQGRFFF
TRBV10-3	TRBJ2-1	CAISVPGTERFF
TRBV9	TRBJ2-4	CASSPRGGAFKNIQYF
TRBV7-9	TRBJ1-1	CASSLETGAPTEAFF
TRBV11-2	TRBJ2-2	CASSFVGQPNTGELFF
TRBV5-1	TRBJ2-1	CASSYGPGLGSYNEQFF
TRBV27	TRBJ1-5	CASSFRQGSNQPQHF
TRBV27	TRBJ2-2	CASSLSLRGYRELFF
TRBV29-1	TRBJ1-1	CSAGRLSGTYTEAFF
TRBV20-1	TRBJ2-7	CSASGSGEQYF
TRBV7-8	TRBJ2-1	CASSSHHEQFF
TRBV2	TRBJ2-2	CASSEPQAQGGELFF
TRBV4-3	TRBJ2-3	CASSQTSGSTDTQYF
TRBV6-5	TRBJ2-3	CASSYSSGVADTQYF
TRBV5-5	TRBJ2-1	CASSLGGPSSYNEQFF
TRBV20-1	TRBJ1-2	CSASRPAQTNYGYTF
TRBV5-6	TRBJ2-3	CASSLSLTGLGTDTQYF
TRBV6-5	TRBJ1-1	CASSQGRGAGEAFF
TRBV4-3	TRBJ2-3	CASSQVSSVTDTQYF
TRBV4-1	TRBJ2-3	CASSQPGLAGDHTDTQYF
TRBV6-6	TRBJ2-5	CASNPRLAGSETQYF
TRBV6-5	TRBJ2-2	CASRPQTRGTGELFF
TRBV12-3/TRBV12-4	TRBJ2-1	CASSLTGIEQFF